This TCR beta chain appears in the sequencing data of a study of human T cells and chemical hapten exposure. TCRdb ran MiXCR on the RACE reads and lists one entry per CDR3 protein. The sample lists fewer than 150,000 distinct CDR3 sequences; around 11% were seen once. A few counts support this clonotype. V was cut by 4 bases and J by 0 bases, with 11 bases left in between. The CDR3 spans 14 residues. Looked up from germline, CDR1 is SQVTM and CDR2 is ANQGSEA. As for time point: patch test 2, 6 weeks after DPC sensitization. Treatment given: therapeutic diphenylcyclopropenone sensitization with weekly scalp DPC.

The sequenced sample was whole blood, obtained in connection with sensitization to the hapten diphenylcyclopropenone (DPC). This receptor was identified in a woman aged 45-60 years with alopecia areata. Some clones in this sample may be carry-over from other donors' samples. The chain recombines TRBV29-1 with TRBJ2-3; tentatively, D is TRBD1 (6 bases). The CDR3 spells CSVGRGQSTDTQYF. The CDR3 bases are TGCAGCGTTGGAAGAGGACAGAGCACAGATACGCAGTATTTT.